This T cell receptor beta chain was captured in a study of blood T cell repertoires in COVID-19. Overall study context: Collection of acute and convalescent COVID-19 samples took place in the United States, Italy and Spain. T cells, B-cell-depleted T cells, or PBMCs provided the cDNA or gDNA that served as material.

In the source study's methods: By means of reference gene primer amplification, nucleated cell counts were estimated. The table came from immunoSEQ multiplex PCR; TCRdb's copy has only in-frame clones and leaves some out. D and trimming were read from the DNA, whereas the V and J calls and clone size are those reported in that table. The sample has approximately 240,000 clones; over 90% are singletons. This CDR3 has 17 amino acids. V shed 1 base and J 7 bases; nucleotides not matched to a gene: 9. The germline CDR1 and CDR2 sequences are LGHNA and YNFKEQ. This TCR derives from a man younger than 45 with COVID-19, enrolled during active disease. This rearrangement joins TRBV4-2 to TRBJ2-1, with TRBD1 matching over 11 bases. Specimen: peripheral blood. As DNA, the CDR3 is TGTGCCAGCAGCCAAGGGGCCAGGACAGGGGGCTGGAATGAGCAGTTCTTC. This gives the protein CASSQGARTGGWNEQFF.